These 21 T cell receptor beta chains came from one sample sequenced in a study of blood T cells in healthy people across ages. With a J-beta primer mix and a sample-barcoded 5' primer, a second PCR ran about 7 to 12 cycles. TCRdb redid the calling of the 5' RACE reads with MiXCR, one entry per CDR3 protein. The sample lists under 700,000 distinct CDR3 sequences, 24% occurring once. The sample also formed part of further work on T cells of mothers and their children.

The sample comprised blood. These TCRs come from a boy younger than 18 in good health.

The rearrangement links TRBV20-1 to TRBJ2-7, with D possibly TRBD2 on 5 matching bases. V was pared by 0 bases and J by 5 bases, with 11 bases between. The germline V gene has CDR1 DFQATT and CDR2 SNEGSKA (reference sequence). The CDR3 loop spans 13 amino acids. CDR3 in amino acids: CSARDMRVHEQYV. In DNA, the CDR3 is TGCAGTGCTAGAGATATGCGGGTCCACGAGCAGTACGTC.

A note on this clonotype: An end of the junction does not agree with germline; a read error may underlie this. The CDR3 protein is CTSRRGGLSTEAFF. The CDR3 DNA reads TGTACCAGCCGGAGAGGGGGCCTCTCCACTGAAGCTTTCTTT. The genes are TRBV9 and TRBJ1-1; TRBD1 matches 7 bases. Germline loops: CDR1 SGDLS, CDR2 YYNGEE. The CDR3 length is 14 residues.

Note on this clonotype: One end of the junction is discordant with germline, which a read error may explain. The chain uses TRBV7-2 and TRBJ2-5; no clear D. CDR3 length: 16 amino acids. CDR1 and CDR2 (germline): SGHTA, FQGNSA. The CDR3 region is CVSSSWGALRVETQYF. CDR3 nucleotide sequence: TGTGTCAGCAGCTCTTGGGGTGCCCTCCGTGTAGAGACCCAGTACTTC.

The CDR3 DNA sequence: TGTGCCAGCAGTACCCATACGGCAGTAGAGCAGTACTTC. It is translated as CASSTHTAVEQYF. The chain has TRBV6-2 or TRBV6-3 and TRBJ2-7; no definite D call. Germline CDR1 is MNHEY and CDR2 is SVGEGT. There are 13 residues in the CDR3. V shed 5 bases and J shed 7 bases, with 15 bases lying between them.

This clonotype has a handful of counts. The chain joins TRBV10-2 to TRBJ2-3; 7 nucleotides align to TRBD2. After removal of 5 bases from V and 7 bases from J, the junction contained 9 bases not matched to a gene. Germline values: CDR1 WSHSY, CDR2 SAAADI. The CDR3 consists of 14 residues. Written as DNA, the CDR3 is TGCGCCAGCAGTCCGGGAGCGGGGCAAAATACGCAGTATTTT. Its translation: CASSPGAGQNTQYF.

The chain couples TRBV19 to TRBJ2-6; a weak D match, TRBD2 (6 bases). The germline gives CDR1 LNHDA, CDR2 SQIVND (reference sequence). Trimming cost V 8 bases and J 0 bases, with 11 bases left between them. The CDR3 loop spans 15 amino acids. In DNA, the CDR3 is TGTGCCAGTTTCGGGGGATACTCTGGGGCCAACGTCCTGACTTTC. Translation: CASFGGYSGANVLTF.

This clonotype occurred a few times. The chain employs TRBV19 and TRBJ2-5, with D unresolved. Germline-derived CDR1 and CDR2 are LNHDA and SQIVND (reference sequence). Trimming removed 1 base at V and 3 bases at J, with 6 bases between. The CDR3 length is 13 residues. The CDR3 DNA follows: TGTGCCAGTAGTATAGCTGAGGAAGAGACCCAGTACTTC. Protein: CASSIAEEETQYF.

CDR3 residues: CASSPTRGGRSYEQYF. DNA of the CDR3: TGTGCCAGCAGCCCCACTAGAGGGGGGCGATCCTACGAGCAGTACTTC. The rearrangement uses TRBV9 and TRBJ2-5; D might be TRBD1 or TRBD2, each matching 6 bases. TRBJ2-7 explains the end of the DNA better; the J call may be wrong. There are 16 residues in the CDR3. Germline CDR1 and CDR2: SGDLS and YYNGEE.

This rearrangement joins TRBV5-1 to TRBJ2-6; D gene uncertain. Trimming stripped 1 base from V and 0 bases from J, with 5 bases between. This CDR3 has 15 residues. Germline assignment: CDR1 SGHRS and CDR2 YFSETQ. The CDR3 spells CASSLFASGANVLTF. The CDR3 nucleotides are TGCGCCAGCAGCTTGTTCGCCTCTGGGGCCAACGTCCTGACTTTC.

This clonotype came up a few times. The rearrangement joins TRBV10-3 to TRBJ1-2; D unclear. Germline values: CDR1 ENHRY, CDR2 SYGVKD. The CDR3 loop spans 12 amino acids. V was clipped by 10 bases and J by 2 bases, with 11 bases between them. The CDR3 protein is CANFDGNYGYTF. CDR3 sequence (DNA): TGTGCCAACTTTGACGGGAACTATGGCTACACCTTC.

This clonotype was counted a few times. The chain is built from TRBV30 and TRBJ1-1; D remains unclear. V shed 5 bases and J shed 5 bases, with 6 bases lying between them. From germline, CDR1 is GTSNPN and CDR2 SVGIG (reference sequence). CDR3 length equals 10 residues. The CDR3 DNA sequence: TGTGCCTGGGGGCAAACTGAAGCTTTCTTT. It specifies CAWGQTEAFF.

V is TRBV4-3 and J is TRBJ1-1, with TRBD1 identical over 7 bases. The germline V gene encodes CDR1 LGHNA and CDR2 YSLEER. This CDR3 comprises 15 residues. Losses at the gene ends were 1 base for V and 5 bases for J; bases not matched to a gene: 7. The CDR3, as DNA: TGCGCCAGCAGCCAAGTTTCGACAGGGTTTACTGAAGCTTTCTTT. It encodes CASSQVSTGFTEAFF.

In the case of this clonotype: A read error may account for a junction end that differs from germline. The V and J genes are TRBV29-1 and TRBJ1-1, with TRBD1 identical over 8 bases. Germline V gene lookup returns CDR1 SQVTM and CDR2 ANQGSEA. The CDR3 contains 12 residues. Written as DNA, the CDR3 is TGCAGCGTTGGTGACAGGGGCGCTGAAGCCTTCTTT. Residues: CSVGDRGAEAFF.

This clonotype was recorded a few times. The rearrangement uses TRBV7-6 and TRBJ2-7; TRBD1 matches 10 bases. The CDR3 contains 15 residues. With 4 bases clipped from V and 6 bases from J, the junction kept 9 bases outside the gene matches. CDR1 is SGHVS and CDR2 is FNYEAQ in the germline V gene. The CDR3 region is CASSSSGTGASEQYF. The CDR3 nucleotides are TGTGCCAGCAGCTCCTCCGGGACAGGGGCTTCCGAGCAGTACTTC. Drawing the rest from reference TRBV7-6 and TRBJ2-7, the complete variable domain is GAGVSQSPRYKVTKRGQDVALRCDPISGHVSLYWYRQALGQGPEFLTYFNYEAQQDKSGLPNDRFSAERPEGSISTLTIQRTEQRDSAMYRCASSSSGTGASEQYFGPGTRLTVT.

This clonotype was observed a handful of times. The chain links TRBV20-1 to TRBJ2-5; 10 nucleotides agree with TRBD2. The V and J ends lost 1 base and 3 bases, in that order; junction bases with no gene match: 2. This CDR3 has 14 amino acids. Germline CDR1 is DFQATT and CDR2 is SNEGSKA (reference sequence). The CDR3 spells CSARGSGGEETQYF. CDR3 coding DNA: TGCAGTGCTAGAGGAAGCGGGGGGGAAGAGACCCAGTACTTC.

This clonotype was seen a few times. This chain uses TRBV3-1 with TRBJ2-5; TRBD2 aligns across 10 bases. The end of the DNA is better explained by TRBJ2-7, so the J call may be wrong. This CDR3 is 15 amino acids long. The germline V gene encodes CDR1 LGHDT and CDR2 YNNKEL (reference sequence). The CDR3 nucleotides read TGTGCCAGCAGCCCAGTAGCGGGGGGCTACTACGAGCAGTACTTC. Translation: CASSPVAGGYYEQYF.

A few counts support this clonotype. This sequence joins TRBV7-9 and TRBJ2-5; D is unresolved. Matching the DNA end better, TRBJ2-7 makes the J call doubtful. CDR1 is SEHNR and CDR2 is FQNEAQ in the germline V gene (reference sequence). The CDR3 sequence is 12 residues long. CDR3 region: CASSLELREQYF. In DNA form, the CDR3 reads TGTGCCAGCAGCTTAGAACTTCGCGAGCAGTACTTC.

The V call is TRBV7-2, the J call TRBJ2-5, with D perhaps being TRBD1 or TRBD2 (6 bases each). This CDR3 is 14 amino acids long. The germline gives CDR1 SGHTA, CDR2 FQGNSA. Trimming took off 6 bases at V and 5 bases at J, with 16 bases between the two ends. CDR3 sequence (DNA): TGTGCCAGCAGAACGTACGGGGGCCGGGAGACCCAGTACTTC. Its protein is CASRTYGGRETQYF.

This clonotype was seen a few times. The chain is built from TRBV7-9 and TRBJ2-3; a possible D gene is TRBD2 (6 bases). The ends were cut back, 10 bases at V and 2 bases at J, with 19 bases in the middle. The CDR3 length is 15 residues. The germline V gene encodes CDR1 SEHNR and CDR2 FQNEAQ (reference sequence). CDR3 DNA: TGTGCCATTTTGACGGGGGACCTTTTCACAGATACGCAGTATTTT. Residues: CAILTGDLFTDTQYF.

This clonotype was counted only a few times. J is TRBJ2-5 and V is TRBV7-2; possibly TRBD2 for D (5 bases). The better agreement between TRBJ2-1 and the DNA end casts doubt on the J call. The CDR3 totals 15 residues. CDR1 SGHTA and CDR2 FQGNSA come from the germline V gene. DNA for the CDR3: TGTGCCAGCAGCTCGCCTCCGGTCCTAGGAGGTGAGCAGTTCTTC. Encoded protein: CASSSPPVLGGEQFF.

This chain joins TRBV5-5 and TRBJ2-7; D might be TRBD2 (6 bases). The V end was cut by 4 bases, the J end by 7 bases, with 21 bases between. From germline, CDR1 is SGHKS and CDR2 YYEKEE (reference sequence). The CDR3 contains 15 residues. The CDR3 reads CASSPGQGLAEEQYF. CDR3 coding DNA: TGTGCCAGCAGCCCCGGGCAGGGACTCGCCGAGGAGCAGTACTTC.